This TCR beta chain comes out of a study of identical twins. Whole-study findings and limits: With abundant cord blood beta clonotypes, insertions were fewer; memory repertoires showed no such pattern.

This clonotype has a count of ten or more. Its antigen is undetermined. The J segment lost 6 bases and the V segment lost 6 bases, leaving 18 bases of the junction unmatched. This CDR3 spans 18 amino acids. Per germline, CDR1 SNHLY and CDR2 FYNNEI. TCRdb analysed the 5' RACE reads with MiXCR anew, one entry per CDR3 protein. The sample consists of fewer than 250,000 distinct CDR3 sequences, 6% to 8.5% of them appearing once. All donors were healthy Caucasians. These data were also reused for a study on yellow fever vaccine responses in identical twins.

This receptor was obtained from a woman under 30 in good health. The sequencing input was CD8+ T cells sorted from blood. The chain joins TRBV2 to TRBJ2-3; 10 bases map to TRBD1. The CDR3, as DNA: TGTGCCAGCAGAGCAACATTTAACGGGACAGGGGCCACCGATACGCAGTATTTT. Translated: CASRATFNGTGATDTQYF. Based on the CDR3 plus reference TRBV2 and TRBJ2-3, the full variable domain is EPEVTQTPSHQVTQMGQEVILRCVPISNHLYFYWYRQILGQKVEFLVSFYNNEISEKSEIFDDQFSVERPDGSNFTLKIRSTKLEDSAMYFCASRATFNGTGATDTQYFGPGTRLTVL.